This T cell receptor beta chain was identified during a study of blood T cell repertoires in COVID-19. Using immunoSEQ multiplex PCR, the repertoire was profiled, and TCRdb retains in-frame clones only, with some absent. The table lists more than 150,000 clones, over 70% of them singletons. The germline V gene has CDR1 LGHDT and CDR2 YNNKEL (reference sequence). V was pared by 1 base and J by 4 bases, with 3 bases of the junction left unmatched. The CDR3 sequence is 16 residues long. The sequencing sample was made of PBMCs or T cells enriched from blood (not recorded which). The clonotype comes from a man aged 45-65 years who had recovered from COVID-19. The rearrangement joins TRBV3-1 (or the pseudogene TRBV3-2) to TRBJ2-5; the match to TRBD2 covers 13 bases. CDR3 nucleotide sequence: TGTGCCAGCAGCCAAGTGGGACTAGCGGGACTAGAGACCCAGTACTTC. Translating it yields CASSQVGLAGLETQYF.